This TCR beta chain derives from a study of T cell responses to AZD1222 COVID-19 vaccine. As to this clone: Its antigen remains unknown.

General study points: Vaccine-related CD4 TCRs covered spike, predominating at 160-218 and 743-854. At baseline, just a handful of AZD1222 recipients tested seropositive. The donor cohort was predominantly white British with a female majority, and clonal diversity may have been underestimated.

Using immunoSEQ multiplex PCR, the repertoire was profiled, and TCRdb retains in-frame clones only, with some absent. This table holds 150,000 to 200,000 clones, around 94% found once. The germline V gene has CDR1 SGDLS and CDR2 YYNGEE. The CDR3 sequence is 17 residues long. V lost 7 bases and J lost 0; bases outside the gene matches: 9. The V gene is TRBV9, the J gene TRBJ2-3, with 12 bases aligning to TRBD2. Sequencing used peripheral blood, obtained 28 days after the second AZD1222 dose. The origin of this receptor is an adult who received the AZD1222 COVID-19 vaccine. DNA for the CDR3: TGTGCCAGCGGAAAGCTAGCGGGAGGGACTAGCACAGATACGCAGTATTTT. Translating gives CASGKLAGGTSTDTQYF.